This T cell receptor beta chain was captured by sequencing in a study of OX40 agonist ivuxolimab in advanced cancers. Study conclusions and caveats: CD4+ and CD8+ blood T cells expanded clonally by week 6 at 0.1 to 3.0 mg/kg.

Germline CDR1 is MNHEY and CDR2 is SVGAGI. With 5 bases removed from V and 2 bases from J, the gap between germline ends came to 10 bases. CDR3 size: 13 residues. Method: immunoSEQ multiplex PCR; TCRdb's copy keeps in-frame clones and lacks some. Of 45,000 to 50,000 clones listed, around 90% are singletons. In regard to this clone: Its target is unknown.

The receptor's source is an adult with an advanced solid tumor such as melanoma, head and neck, liver or kidney cancer. The V gene is TRBV6-5, the J gene TRBJ2-7, with D maybe TRBD1 (5 bases). The sample was CD4+ or CD8+ T cells sorted from blood, taken in a trial of the OX40 agonist ivuxolimab. Here the CDR3 DNA reads TGTGCCAGCAGTCCTGACAGCCCCTACGAGCAGTACTTC. It is translated as CASSPDSPYEQYF.